This passage covers 6 T cell receptor beta chains from one sample sequenced in a study of blood T cell repertoires in COVID-19. TCRdb's table, derived via immunoSEQ multiplex PCR, lists solely in-frame clones and lacks some. The data hold more than 50,000 clones, with more than 75% observed a single time. Specimen: peripheral blood. These receptors were taken from an elderly woman with acute or convalescent COVID-19.

This chain connects TRBV3-1 (or the pseudogene TRBV3-2) to TRBJ2-7, with a weak D call TRBD2 (6 bases). V was trimmed by 3 bases and J by 0 bases, leaving 15 bases between them. The CDR3 covers 16 residues. The germline CDR1 and CDR2 sequences are LGHDT and YNNKEL (reference sequence). The CDR3 DNA is TGTGCCAGCAGCCATGGGCCAAGCGGGCTCTCCTACGAGCAGTACTTC. Its translation: CASSHGPSGLSYEQYF.

The rearrangement joins TRBV18 to TRBJ2-7; 9 bases are a match to TRBD2. The trim removed 4 bases at V and 11 bases at J, leaving 15 bases unmatched. The germline V gene has CDR1 KGHSH and CDR2 LQKENI. The CDR3 has 15 amino acids. CDR3 nucleotides: TGTGCCAGCTCACGCGGGGTAGCGGGAGCCGTCGAAAAGTACTTC. It translates to CASSRGVAGAVEKYF.

This chain joins TRBV7-2 and TRBJ2-3, with TRBD2 matching over 7 bases. Per germline, CDR1 SGHTA and CDR2 FQGNSA. The J segment lost 7 bases and the V segment lost 1 base, leaving 11 bases of the junction unmatched. The CDR3 spans 16 residues. CDR3 in DNA: TGTGCCAGCAGCTTAGGATGGGGCGGGAGCTCAAATACGCAGTATTTT. The encoded protein is CASSLGWGGSSNTQYF.

This clone was observed a few times. The chain is built from TRBV30 and TRBJ2-7; TRBD2 is a possible D gene (5 bases). Germline CDR1 is GTSNPN and CDR2 is SVGIG (reference sequence). Trimming cost V 3 bases and J 6 bases, with 18 bases left between them. This CDR3 has 14 amino acids. CDR3 DNA sequence: TGTGCCTGGAGGGCTAAGACCCGGAGGCTCGAGCAGTACTTC. It codes for CAWRAKTRRLEQYF.

The J gene is TRBJ2-1, the V gene TRBV7-9; 11 positions match TRBD2. Germline V gene sequence: CDR1 SEHNR, CDR2 FQNEAQ (reference sequence). This CDR3 is built from 16 residues. J was trimmed by 0 bases and V by 5 bases; bases with no gene match: 3. The CDR3 loop is CASSPTSGVSYNEQFF. CDR3 DNA: TGTGCCAGCAGCCCGACTAGCGGGGTCTCCTACAATGAGCAGTTCTTC.

This sequence joins TRBV19 and TRBJ2-2; 9 bases map to TRBD2. The CDR3 is 15 residues long. Per germline, CDR1 LNHDA and CDR2 SQIVND (reference sequence). V lost 8 bases and J lost 0; bases outside the gene matches: 4. In nucleotides, the CDR3 is TGTGCCAGTCTTAGCGGGAGTGCGAACACCGGGGAGCTGTTTTTT. As protein: CASLSGSANTGELFF. The full variable domain, its missing parts supplied by reference TRBV19 and TRBJ2-2, is DGGITQSPKYLFRKEGQNVTLSCEQNLNHDAMYWYRQDPGQGLRLIYYSQIVNDFQKGDIAEGYSVSREKKESFPLTVTSAQKNPTAFYLCASLSGSANTGELFFGEGSRLTVL.